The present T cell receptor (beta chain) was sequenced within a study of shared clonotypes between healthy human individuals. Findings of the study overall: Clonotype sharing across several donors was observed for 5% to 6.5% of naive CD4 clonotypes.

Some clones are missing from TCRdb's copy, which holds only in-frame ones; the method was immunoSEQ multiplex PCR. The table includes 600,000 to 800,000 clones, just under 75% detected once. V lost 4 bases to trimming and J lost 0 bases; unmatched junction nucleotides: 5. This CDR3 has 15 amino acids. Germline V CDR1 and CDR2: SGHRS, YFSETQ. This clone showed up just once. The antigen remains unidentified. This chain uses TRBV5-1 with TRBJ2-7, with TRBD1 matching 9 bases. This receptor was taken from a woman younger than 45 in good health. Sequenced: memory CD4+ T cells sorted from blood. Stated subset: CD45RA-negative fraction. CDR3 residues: CASSGGTGTSYEQYF. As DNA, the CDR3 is TGCGCCAGCAGCGGGGGGACAGGGACCTCCTACGAGCAGTACTTC.